This T cell receptor (beta chain) was found in a study of blood T cell repertoires in COVID-19 (dated by TCRdb to 2019 to 2021). General notes on the study: Samples from collaborators originated in the United States, Italy and Spain and spanned both the acute and convalescent phases of COVID-19. The sample metadata nearly always contained a de-identified subject ID, COVID-19 status, age in years and sex. The repertoires were made available in a free public database intended to serve as a resource for research on the immune response to SARS-CoV-2. Subjects who had been exposed to COVID-19, were actively infected with it, or had recovered from it provided the deeply sampled blood TCRbeta repertoires that made up the dataset. Samples came from the ongoing ImmuneRACE study (first 160 participants) plus 1,254 subjects from 6 global collaborators. Where available, HLA class I and class II types were obtained from metadata supplied by the sample provider rather than from assay-based typing. The material from the prospective study consisted of cDNA or gDNA derived from T cells, B-cell-depleted T cells, or PBMCs.

Paper-wide results and their limitations: Clinical and demographic metadata were provided uncurated, with the amount varying by source and participant.

With regard to this clone: The antigen it binds to is not known. Base quality data are lacking; no much larger clone is found one base away. Other nucleotide sequences from this sample produce the same CDR3.

The CDR3 has 12 amino acids, counting the end cysteine and phenylalanine. This entry keeps only the CDR3 DNA: 36 bases, framed from base 1. Based on the germline V gene, the CDR1 and CDR2 sequences are KGHSH and LQKENI. V is clipped by 4 bases and J by 0 bases, and the sequence between their germline boundaries is 4 bases long. TCRbeta CDR3 regions were amplified from genomic DNA by means of the immunoSEQ Assay, a bias-controlled multiplex PCR. On the study's bioinformatics: Within the assay, amplification of reference gene primers was used to estimate how many nucleated cells each sample contained. Sequence reads were collapsed and filtered to measure the absolute abundance of every unique TCRbeta CDR3 rearrangement. For each sample, productive Simpson clonality was calculated by taking the square root of Simpson's diversity index across productive rearrangements. TCRdb stores this immuneACCESS table with in-frame sequences only. Part of the clones is absent; in the studies checked, under half of the shortfall reflects unresolved V genes, and no reason is known for the rest. The V and J calls and the clone size are those of that table, but D and trimming were determined from the DNA. The table for this sample lists about 400,000 clones; roughly 90% of them were counted only once. Around 3% of the sample is in the top ten clones.

Participants in the prospective study were aged roughly 18 to 100 years, lived in some 24 United States geographic areas, and enrolled through a virtual design. In the prospective study, cohorts were assigned on the basis of participant-reported clinical history obtained from a screening survey and a study questionnaire. Recovered participants in ImmuneRACE Cohort 3 were defined by two consecutive negative NP/OP PCR tests, clearance by a healthcare professional, or resolution of symptoms. In the prospective study, whole blood, serum and a nasopharyngeal or oropharyngeal swab were collected from each participant by mobile phlebotomists. Additional blood draws and questionnaires over an approximately 2-month period could optionally be provided by prospective study participants. Before DNA extraction, blood samples from the prospective study were shipped at room temperature or frozen.

This chain is built from TRBV18 and TRBJ2-7; the D segment cannot be called with confidence. The sample comprised PBMCs or T cells enriched from blood (not recorded which). This clonotype was sampled from a woman in her twenties or thirties who had recovered from COVID-19. The base sequence is TGTGCCAGCTCACGAGACTCCTACGAGCAGTACTTC. Translated, it reads CASSRDSYEQYF. The variable domain in full, with residues beyond the CDR3 obtained from the reference TRBV18 and TRBJ2-7 genes, is NAGVMQNPRHLVRRRGQEARLRCSPMKGHSHVYWYRQLPEEGLKFMVYLQKENIIDESGMPKERFSAEFPKEGPSILRIQQVVRGDSAAYFCASSRDSYEQYFGPGTRLTVT.